This T cell receptor (beta chain) was identified in a study of naive and memory T cell subsets. After removal of 3 bases from V and 7 bases from J, the junction contained 7 bases not matched to a gene. CDR3 length: 14 residues. Germline loops: CDR1 SQVTM, CDR2 ANQGSEA. Two oligonucleotides, mixed equimolar, formed the beta constant-region primer covering TRBC1 and TRBC2. TCRdb re-called the UMI-ligation and nested PCR reads with MiXCR, one entry per CDR3 protein. This sample has some 150,000 distinct CDR3 sequences, with more than 15% found just once. This TCR came from a human donor in good health. What was sequenced was naive CD4+ T cells from blood. This sequence joins TRBV29-1 and TRBJ2-1; 9 nucleotides line up with TRBD1. CDR3 in amino acids: CSVDIQTGGNEQFF. The CDR3 DNA follows: TGCAGCGTTGACATCCAGACAGGGGGTAATGAGCAGTTCTTC.